The present T cell receptor beta chain was sequenced within a study of T cells in pancreatic ductal adenocarcinoma. No neoadjuvant therapy was given to the selected pancreatic ductal adenocarcinoma patients before their surgery. This CDR3 has 17 amino acids. Trimming stripped 0 bases from V and 3 bases from J, with 16 bases between. Germline-derived CDR1 and CDR2 are SGDLS and YYNGEE. Repertoires were generated with immunoSEQ multiplex PCR, while TCRdb's copy carries only in-frame clones and drops some. Found here are roughly 100,000 clones, nearly 95% of them singletons; the top ten hold 3.1%. General study points: Tumors hold more CD45RO+ effector T cells, which may bias toward lower diversity.

Of note for this clone: Its antigen is undetermined.

The chain uses TRBV9 and TRBJ2-1, with D unclear. Material: PBMCs. The receptor's source is a human donor with pancreatic ductal adenocarcinoma. CDR3 nucleotide sequence: TGTGCCAGCAGCGTAGGAAGTGCGGCGGTAGTCTACAATGAGCAGTTCTTC. Protein sequence: CASSVGSAAVVYNEQFF.